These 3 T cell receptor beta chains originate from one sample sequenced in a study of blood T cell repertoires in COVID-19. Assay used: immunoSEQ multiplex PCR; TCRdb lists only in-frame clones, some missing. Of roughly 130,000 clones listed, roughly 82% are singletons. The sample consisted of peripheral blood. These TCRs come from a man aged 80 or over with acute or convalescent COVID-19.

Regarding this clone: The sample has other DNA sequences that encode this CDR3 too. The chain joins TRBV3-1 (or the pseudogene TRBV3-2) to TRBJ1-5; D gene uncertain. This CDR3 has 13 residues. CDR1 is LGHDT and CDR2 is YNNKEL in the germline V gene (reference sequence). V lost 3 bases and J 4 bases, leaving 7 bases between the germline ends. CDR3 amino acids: CASSQAGNQPQHF. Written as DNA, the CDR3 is TGTGCCAGCAGCCAGGCGGGGAATCAGCCCCAGCATTTT.

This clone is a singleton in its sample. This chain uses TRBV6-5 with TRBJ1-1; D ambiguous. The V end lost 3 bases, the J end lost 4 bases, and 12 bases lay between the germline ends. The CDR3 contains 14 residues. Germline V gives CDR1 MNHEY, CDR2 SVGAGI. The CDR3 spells CASSYDTRGTEAFF. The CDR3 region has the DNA TGTGCCAGCAGTTATGACACTCGGGGCACTGAAGCTTTCTTT.

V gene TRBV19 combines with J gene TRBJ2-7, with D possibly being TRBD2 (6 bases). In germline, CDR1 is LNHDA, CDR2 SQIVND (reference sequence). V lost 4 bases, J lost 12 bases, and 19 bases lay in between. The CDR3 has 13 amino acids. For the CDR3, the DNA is TGTGCCAGTAGTACGGGGGACGCCCGAAGCCGGTACTTC. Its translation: CASSTGDARSRYF.